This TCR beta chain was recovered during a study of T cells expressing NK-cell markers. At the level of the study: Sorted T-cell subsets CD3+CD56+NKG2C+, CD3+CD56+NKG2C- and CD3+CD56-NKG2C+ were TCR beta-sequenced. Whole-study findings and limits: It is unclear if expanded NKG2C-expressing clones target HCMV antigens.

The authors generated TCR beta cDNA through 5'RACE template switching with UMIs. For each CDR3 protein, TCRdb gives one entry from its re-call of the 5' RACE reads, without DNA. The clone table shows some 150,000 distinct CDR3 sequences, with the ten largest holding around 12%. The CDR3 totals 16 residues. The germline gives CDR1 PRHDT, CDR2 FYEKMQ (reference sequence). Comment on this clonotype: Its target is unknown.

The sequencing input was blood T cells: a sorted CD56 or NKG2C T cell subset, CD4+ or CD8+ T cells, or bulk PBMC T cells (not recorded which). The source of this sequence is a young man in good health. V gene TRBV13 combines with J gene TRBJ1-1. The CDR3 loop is CASSLVKVARNTEAFF.